The rows below give T cell receptor beta chains drawn from one sample of a study of T cell responses to AZD1222 COVID-19 vaccine. Profiling relied on immunoSEQ multiplex PCR, and the TCRdb table lists in-frame clones only, not all of them. Among around 100,000 clones listed, 90% were seen once. Sequenced here: peripheral blood, sampled on day 0 of AZD1222 vaccination. The receptors were sampled from an adult in good health. CDR3s include the opening cysteine and the closing phenylalanine or tryptophan. D genes are given only for firm matches. Not all rows give a size; the values are once, few, many and, for expanded clones, a class.

CDR3aa	CDR3nt	len	j_gene	abundance	v_gene	d_gene
CASSIRAVRRGTDTQYF	TGTGCCAGTAGTATCAGGGCCGTAAGGAGAGGCACAGATACGCAGTATTTT	17	TRBJ2-3	.	TRBV19	.
CASSLEGSGQPQHF	TGTGCCAGCAGCTTAGAAGGGAGTGGCCAGCCCCAGCATTTT	14	TRBJ1-5	.	TRBV7-9	.
CASSLEPGPTEAFF	TGCGCCAGCAGCTTGGAACCAGGGCCCACTGAAGCTTTCTTT	14	TRBJ1-1	.	TRBV5-1	.
CASDEGNTGELFF	TGCGCCAGCGACGAAGGGAACACCGGGGAGCTGTTTTTT	13	TRBJ2-2	.	TRBV5-1	.
CASSIIGTYEQYF	TGTGCCAGCAGCATTATAGGGACCTACGAGCAGTACTTC	13	TRBJ2-7	.	TRBV12-3/TRBV12-4	.
CASSTGQTTNEKLFF	TGTGCCAGCTCCACGGGACAGACAACTAATGAAAAACTGTTTTTT	15	TRBJ1-4	.	TRBV18	TRBD1
CASREGQPREPQHF	TGTGCCAGCAGGGAGGGACAGCCTCGGGAGCCCCAGCATTTT	14	TRBJ1-5	.	TRBV6-5	TRBD1
CASTLDRGNEKLFF	TGTGCCAGCACCCTGGACAGGGGTAATGAAAAACTGTTTTTT	14	TRBJ1-4	once	TRBV19	TRBD1
CASSEGTSSSGNTIYF	TGTGCCAGTAGTGAGGGGACATCGAGCTCTGGAAACACCATATATTTT	16	TRBJ1-3	.	TRBV19	.
CASSRQGEGTTEAFF	TGCGCCAGCAGCCGACAAGGGGAAGGGACCACTGAAGCTTTCTTT	15	TRBJ1-1	.	TRBV5-1	.
CATSDYDRETQYF	TGTGCCACCAGTGATTATGACCGAGAGACCCAGTACTTC	13	TRBJ2-5	.	TRBV24-1	.
CASTSDRADYGYTF	TGTGCCAGCACCTCGGACAGGGCTGACTATGGCTACACCTTC	14	TRBJ1-2	.	TRBV6-6	TRBD1
CASSYSGDPLGGEQYF	TGTGCCAGCAGTTACTCGGGGGACCCCCTTGGTGGGGAGCAGTACTTC	16	TRBJ2-7	.	TRBV6-5	.
CASSERAGDYNEQFF	TGCGCCAGCAGTGAGCGAGCGGGGGACTACAATGAGCAGTTCTTC	15	TRBJ2-1	.	TRBV10-1	TRBD2
CASSEMDYGYTF	TGTGCCAGCAGTGAGATGGACTATGGCTACACCTTC	12	TRBJ1-2	.	TRBV25-1	.
CASSLYQGSEQFF	TGTGCCAGCAGCTTATACCAGGGGAGTGAGCAGTTCTTC	13	TRBJ2-1	.	TRBV7-6	.
CASSLAAWDTTTNEKLFF	TGTGCCAGCAGCTTAGCCGCGTGGGACACCACAACTAATGAAAAACTGTTTTTT	18	TRBJ1-4	.	TRBV7-8	.
CASRMTVNEKLFF	TGTGCCAGCAGGATGACAGTAAATGAAAAACTGTTTTTT	13	TRBJ1-4	.	TRBV28	.
CAIGTGYGYTF	TGTGCCATCGGGACAGGCTATGGCTACACCTTC	11	TRBJ1-2	.	TRBV12-3/TRBV12-4	TRBD1
CASSYSVPGQEGGYTF	TGTGCCAGCAGTTATTCGGTACCGGGACAGGAAGGTGGCTACACCTTC	16	TRBJ1-2	.	TRBV6-5	TRBD1
CASSLGNQETQYF	TGTGCCAGCAGCTTAGGGAACCAAGAGACCCAGTACTTC	13	TRBJ2-5	once	TRBV11-1	.
CASSLDDTRQETQYF	TGTGCCAGCAGCCTGGATGACACTCGGCAAGAGACCCAGTACTTC	15	TRBJ2-5	.	TRBV6-5	.
CTSSQDEDSSYEQYF	TGCACCAGCAGCCAAGATGAGGACTCATCCTACGAGCAGTACTTC	15	TRBJ2-7	few	TRBV1	.
CASSPDNYGYTF	TGCGCCAGCAGCCCGGACAACTATGGCTACACCTTC	12	TRBJ1-2	.	TRBV5-1	.
CASTFGVAQETQYF	TGTGCCAGCACGTTTGGAGTTGCTCAAGAGACCCAGTACTTC	14	TRBJ2-5	.	TRBV6-5	.
CASSHLGWRNHEKLFF	TGTGCCAGCAGCCATTTAGGCTGGCGCAATCATGAAAAACTGTTTTTT	16	TRBJ1-4	.	TRBV3-1/TRBV3-2	.
CASRTGGRKGAFF	TGTGCCAGCAGAACAGGGGGCCGGAAAGGAGCTTTCTTT	13	TRBJ1-1	.	TRBV6-5	TRBD1
CASSLSSNQPQHF	TGCGCCAGCAGCTTGAGTAGCAATCAGCCCCAGCATTTT	13	TRBJ1-5	medium-sized	TRBV5-1	.
CASSLTDGSYGYTF	TGCGCCAGCAGCCTAACAGACGGGAGCTATGGCTACACCTTC	14	TRBJ1-2	.	TRBV5-1	.
CASSSLYQETQYF	TGCGCCAGCAGCTCCCTGTACCAAGAGACCCAGTACTTC	13	TRBJ2-5	.	TRBV5-1	.
CASSDDGNTGELFF	TGTGCCAGCAGTGACGACGGGAACACCGGGGAGCTGTTTTTT	14	TRBJ2-2	.	TRBV6-4	.
CASSSTLDRAGREKLFF	TGTGCCAGCAGTTCGACGCTGGACAGGGCGGGACGTGAAAAACTGTTTTTT	17	TRBJ1-4	.	TRBV28	TRBD1
CASSLKADYGYTF	TGTGCCAGCAGTTTGAAGGCGGACTATGGCTACACCTTC	13	TRBJ1-2	.	TRBV27	.
CASSSSISGNTIYF	TGTGCCAGCAGCTCCTCGATCTCTGGAAACACCATATATTTT	14	TRBJ1-3	.	TRBV7-9	.
CASSQDIFQVGGLYTEAFF	TGTGCCAGCAGCCAAGATATTTTCCAGGTCGGGGGGTTGTACACTGAAGCTTTCTTT	19	TRBJ1-1	.	TRBV4-2	.
CASSSRAVSGNTIYF	TGTGCCAGCAGCTCTCGGGCGGTCTCTGGAAACACCATATATTTT	15	TRBJ1-3	.	TRBV5-4	.
CASSVAFTGGRSCSGNTIYF	TGTGCCAGCAGCGTGGCCTTTACAGGGGGGCGAAGCTGCTCTGGAAACACCATATATTTT	20	TRBJ1-3	.	TRBV21-1	.
CASSLIVAGELFF	TGTGCCAGCAGCTTAATAGTGGCCGGGGAGCTGTTTTTT	13	TRBJ2-2	.	TRBV7-6	.
CATSERTGELFF	TGTGCCACCAGTGAGAGGACAGGGGAGCTGTTTTTT	12	TRBJ2-2	.	TRBV24-1	.
CASSVAGQITEAFF	TGTGCCAGCAGCGTAGCGGGACAGATAACTGAAGCTTTCTTT	14	TRBJ1-1	.	TRBV9	TRBD1
CASSYSGPEGYGYTF	TGTGCCAGCAGTTACTCCGGACCGGAGGGCTATGGCTACACCTTC	15	TRBJ1-2	.	TRBV6-5	.
CASRQVNQPQHF	TGTGCCAGCAGACAGGTCAATCAGCCCCAGCATTTT	12	TRBJ1-5	.	TRBV2	.
CASSLEQGAGQPQHF	TGTGCCAGCAGCTTGGAGCAGGGGGCTGGTCAGCCCCAGCATTTT	15	TRBJ1-5	.	TRBV5-8	TRBD1
CASSLPAGQGDQETQYF	TGTGCCAGCAGCTTACCCGCGGGACAGGGGGACCAAGAGACCCAGTACTTC	17	TRBJ2-5	.	TRBV5-6	TRBD1
CASSIEFLAFF	TGTGCCAGTAGTATTGAATTTTTGGCTTTCTTT	11	TRBJ1-1	once	TRBV19	.
CASSRGRDTEAFF	TGTGCCAGCAGCCGGGGACGAGACACTGAAGCTTTCTTT	13	TRBJ1-1	.	TRBV6-5	.